This TCR beta chain was recorded in a study of human T cells and chemical hapten exposure. Background on the study: Sensitizing treatment utilized 2% DPC over an approximately 2 cm by approximately 2 cm portion of upper inner arm skin. Reading of the patch tests, which applied 0.01% DPC to the upper back, occurred at 6 days.

Time point here: patch test 2, 6 weeks after DPC sensitization. The treatment is: therapeutic diphenylcyclopropenone sensitization with weekly scalp DPC. TCRdb independently ran MiXCR on the RACE reads; one entry per CDR3 protein. The sample contains just over 350,000 distinct CDR3 sequences, about 6% of which appear only once. Trimming removed 0 bases from V and 7 bases from J, with 7 bases in between. The CDR3 consists of 12 residues. Germline assignment: CDR1 SGHRS and CDR2 YFSETQ. Whole-study findings and limits: Expanded TCRs were compared with controls, and the expanded TCRs formed significantly more large CDR3 similarity clusters.

This clonotype appeared many times. The antigen is undetermined. The receptor comes from a woman under 30 with alopecia areata. Some clones in this sample may be carry-over from other donors' samples. This material consisted of whole blood, taken in connection with sensitization to the hapten diphenylcyclopropenone (DPC). The chain has TRBV5-1 and TRBJ1-1, with D tentatively TRBD1 (5 bases). The CDR3 protein is CASSLGGYEAFF. The CDR3 DNA reads TGCGCCAGCAGCTTGGGGGGGTATGAAGCTTTCTTT. Looking up the rest from reference TRBV5-1 and TRBJ1-1 gives the full variable domain: KAGVTQTPRYLIKTRGQQVTLSCSPISGHRSVSWYQQTPGQGLQFLFEYFSETQRNKGNFPGRFSGRQFSNSRSEMNVSTLELGDSALYLCASSLGGYEAFFGQGTRLTVV.